This TCR beta chain was documented in a study of blood T cell repertoires in COVID-19. For the study at large: The study drew acute and convalescent COVID-19 samples from the United States, Italy and Spain. Nucleic acid was either cDNA or gDNA, and it came from T cells, B-cell-depleted T cells, or PBMCs.

The authors' processing: Amplified reference gene primers provided the basis for estimating nucleated cell counts. Here immunoSEQ multiplex PCR was the method, and the copy in TCRdb shows in-frame clones only, minus some. For V, J and clone size, that table is used; D and trimming come from the DNA. Here the sample spans about 210,000 clones, 88% being singletons. Self-reported history from a screening survey and questionnaire set each donor's cohort. Sequencing input: PBMCs or T cells enriched from blood (not recorded which). The receptor was derived from a woman between 40 and 55 years old with acute COVID-19.

The CDR3 bases are TGTGCCAGCAGTCTATACCGGGACAGGCATAATGAGCAGTTCTTC. This translates into CASSLYRDRHNEQFF. The chain carries TRBV7-8 and TRBJ2-1, with TRBD1 matching 8 bases. V lost 6 bases to trimming and J lost 7 bases; unmatched junction nucleotides: 11. The CDR3 spans 15 residues. Germline V gene sequence: CDR1 SGHVS, CDR2 FQNEAQ.